This T cell receptor (beta chain) was sequenced for a study of T cell changes during pregnancy in multiple sclerosis. Generated by immunoSEQ multiplex PCR, the TCRdb table keeps only in-frame clones and is missing some. This table holds some 70,000 clones, more than 85% found once. Trimming took off 0 bases at V and 5 bases at J, with 9 bases between the two ends. Per the germline V gene, CDR1 is SGHDT and CDR2 is YYEEEE. The CDR3 is 14 residues long. This sequence joins TRBV5-6 and TRBJ1-5; tentative D call: TRBD1 (6 bases). The TCR was taken from a female donor with multiple sclerosis, enrolled in a pregnancy study. The source was peripheral blood, collected in the first trimester of pregnancy. CDR3 sequence: CASSLGNRDQPQHF. The DNA for the CDR3 is TGTGCCAGCAGCTTGGGGAACAGGGATCAGCCCCAGCATTTT.